This T cell receptor beta chain stems from a study of T cells in tuberculosis. Study-wide results and caveats: A GMM-specific repertoire classifier reached roughly 90% accuracy, AUROC about 0.87.

Sample time point: new active TB diagnosis, blood taken before or within 7 days of starting treatment. On this clone: Its cognate antigen is unknown.

Clones were read by immunoSEQ multiplex PCR, and TCRdb kept only the in-frame ones, dropping some. The table records about 5,500 clones, around 97% of them present only once. The sample was PBMCs, taken at tuberculosis diagnosis. This receptor was obtained from an adult with tuberculosis.

The CDR3 nucleotides read TGTGCCAGCAGCTTAAACGGGGACAGGGGATCACCCCTCCACTTT. It codes for CASSLNGDRGSPLHF. The chain joins TRBV7-3 to TRBJ1-6; 10 bases match TRBD1. Germline-derived CDR1 and CDR2 are SGHTA and FQGTGA. J gave up 10 bases and V 1 base, and 4 bases lay outside the gene matches. The CDR3 sequence is 15 residues long.